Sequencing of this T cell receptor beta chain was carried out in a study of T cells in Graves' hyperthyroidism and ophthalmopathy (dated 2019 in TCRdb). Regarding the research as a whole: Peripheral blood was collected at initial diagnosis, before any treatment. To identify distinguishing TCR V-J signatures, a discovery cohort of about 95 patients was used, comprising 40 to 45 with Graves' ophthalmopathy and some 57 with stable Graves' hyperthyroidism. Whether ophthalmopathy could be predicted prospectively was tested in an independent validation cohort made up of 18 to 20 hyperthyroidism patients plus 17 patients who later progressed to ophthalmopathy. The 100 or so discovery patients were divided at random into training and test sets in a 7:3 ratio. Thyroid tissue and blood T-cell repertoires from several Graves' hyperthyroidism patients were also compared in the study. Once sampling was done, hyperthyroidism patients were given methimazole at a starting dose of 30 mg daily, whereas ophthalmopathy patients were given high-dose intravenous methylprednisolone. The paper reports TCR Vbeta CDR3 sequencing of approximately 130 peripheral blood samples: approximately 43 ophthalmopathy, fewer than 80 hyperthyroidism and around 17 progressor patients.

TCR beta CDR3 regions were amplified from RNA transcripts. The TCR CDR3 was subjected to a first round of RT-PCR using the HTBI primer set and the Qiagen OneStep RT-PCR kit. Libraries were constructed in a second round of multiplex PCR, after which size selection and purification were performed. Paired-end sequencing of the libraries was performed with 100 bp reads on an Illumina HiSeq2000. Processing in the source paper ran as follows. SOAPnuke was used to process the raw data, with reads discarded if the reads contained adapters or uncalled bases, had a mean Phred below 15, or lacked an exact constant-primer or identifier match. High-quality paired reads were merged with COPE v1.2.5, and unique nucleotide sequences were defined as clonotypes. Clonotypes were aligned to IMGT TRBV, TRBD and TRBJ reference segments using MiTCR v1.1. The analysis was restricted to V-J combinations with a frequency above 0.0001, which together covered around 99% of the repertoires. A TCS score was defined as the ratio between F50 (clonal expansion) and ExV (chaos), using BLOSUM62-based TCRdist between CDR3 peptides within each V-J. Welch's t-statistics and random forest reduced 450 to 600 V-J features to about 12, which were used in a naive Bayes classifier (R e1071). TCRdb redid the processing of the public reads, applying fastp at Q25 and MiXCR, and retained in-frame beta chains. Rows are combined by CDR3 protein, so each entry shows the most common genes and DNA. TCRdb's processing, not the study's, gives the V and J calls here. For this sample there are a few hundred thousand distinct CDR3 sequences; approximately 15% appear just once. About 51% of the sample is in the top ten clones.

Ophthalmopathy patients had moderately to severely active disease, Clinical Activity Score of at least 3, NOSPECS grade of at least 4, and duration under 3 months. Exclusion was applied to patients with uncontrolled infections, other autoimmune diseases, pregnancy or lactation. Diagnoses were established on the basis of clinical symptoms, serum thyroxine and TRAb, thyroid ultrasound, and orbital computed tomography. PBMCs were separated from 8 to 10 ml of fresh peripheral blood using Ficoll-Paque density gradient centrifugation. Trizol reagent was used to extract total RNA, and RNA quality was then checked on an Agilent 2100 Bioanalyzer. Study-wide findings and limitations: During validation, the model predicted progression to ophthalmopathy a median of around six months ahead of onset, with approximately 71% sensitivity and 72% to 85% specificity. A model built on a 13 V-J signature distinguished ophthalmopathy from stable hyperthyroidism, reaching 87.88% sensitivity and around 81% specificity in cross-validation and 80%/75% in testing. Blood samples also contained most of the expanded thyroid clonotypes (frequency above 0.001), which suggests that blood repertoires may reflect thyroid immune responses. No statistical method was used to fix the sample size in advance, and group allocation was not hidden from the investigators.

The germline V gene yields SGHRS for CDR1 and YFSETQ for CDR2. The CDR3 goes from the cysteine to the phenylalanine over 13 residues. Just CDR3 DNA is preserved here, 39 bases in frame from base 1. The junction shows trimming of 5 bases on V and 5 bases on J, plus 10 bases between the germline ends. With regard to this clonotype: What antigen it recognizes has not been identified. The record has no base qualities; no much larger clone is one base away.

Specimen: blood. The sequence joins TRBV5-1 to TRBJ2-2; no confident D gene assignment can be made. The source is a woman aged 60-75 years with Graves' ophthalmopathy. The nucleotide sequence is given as TGCGCCAGCAGTAACGGTCAGACCGGGGAGCTGTTTTTT. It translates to CASSNGQTGELFF.